This T cell receptor (beta chain) derives from a study of Ad26.COV2.S vaccination and SARS-CoV-2 variants. Whole-study findings and limits: Measurements of TCR breadth and depth may have given underestimates of the total T cell responses. With respect to non-spike TCR breadth, vaccine and placebo recipients were similar.

The method was immunoSEQ multiplex PCR; TCRdb's version includes in-frame clones alone and lacks a portion of them. The data show some 350,000 clones, around 92% seen once. This clone was counted once. Its antigen is unknown. This sequence was found in a human donor who had recovered from COVID-19. The sample was peripheral blood, taken after recovery from COVID-19.

The CDR3: CASSFTGGAKNIQYF. CDR3 coding DNA: TGTGCCAGCAGCTTTACGGGGGGGGCCAAAAACATTCAGTACTTC. The chain uses TRBV5-8 and TRBJ2-4; 8 bases fit TRBD2. The germline gives CDR1 SGHTS, CDR2 YDEGEE. This CDR3 contains 15 residues. V shed 2 bases, J shed 1 base, and the junction held 2 bases outside the gene matches.